This passage covers 25 T cell receptor beta chains from one sample sequenced in a study of T cells expressing NK-cell markers. TCRdb reanalyzed the 5' RACE reads, giving one entry per CDR3 protein sequence and no DNA. This sample's table has about 460,000 distinct CDR3 sequences. Sequencing input: blood T cells: a sorted CD56 or NKG2C T cell subset, CD4+ or CD8+ T cells, or bulk PBMC T cells (not recorded which). The receptors derive from a woman between 45 and 60 years old in good health.

V usage is TRBV28 and J usage is TRBJ2-3; TCRdb names TRBD2, which stays unverified in the absence of DNA. Germline CDR1 is MDHEN and CDR2 is SYDVKM. The CDR3 is made up of 16 amino acids. The CDR3 reads CASRPTSGLSTDTQYF.

The chain is built from TRBV18 and TRBJ1-2; TCRdb's D gene call, TRBD1, goes unchecked for lack of DNA. CDR3 size: 13 residues. Germline values: CDR1 KGHSH, CDR2 LQKENI. CDR3 residues: CASSPGTVDGYTF.

The chain combines TRBV6-1 with TRBJ2-2; absent DNA, TCRdb's TRBD1 call cannot be checked. This CDR3 contains 16 residues. Germline CDR1 reads MNHNS; CDR2 reads SASEGT. This CDR3 is CASSNAAGSNTGELFF.

V usage is TRBV29-1 and J usage is TRBJ2-3; TCRdb selects TRBD2, and the lack of DNA leaves this call unchecked. The CDR3 has 15 residues. Per the germline V gene, CDR1 is SQVTM and CDR2 is ANQGSEA. CDR3 region: CSVEVLARRTDTQYF.

The chain has TRBV4-1 and TRBJ1-4; TCRdb picks TRBD1, but there is no DNA to check that call. The germline CDR1 and CDR2 sequences are MGHRA and YSYEKL. This CDR3 comprises 15 residues. The CDR3 spells CASTRTALGGEKLFF.

The CDR3 sequence is CASSLGTVIYEQYF. The rearrangement joins TRBV5-1 to TRBJ2-7; TCRdb picks TRBD1, but there is no DNA to check that call. This CDR3 is built from 14 residues. Germline loops: CDR1 SGHRS, CDR2 YFSETQ.

V and J are TRBV4-1 and TRBJ1-6; checking the TCRdb D call of TRBD1 is not possible without DNA. CDR3 size: 18 residues. In germline, CDR1 is MGHRA, CDR2 YSYEKL. The CDR3 here is CASSPEKGHPKGASPLHF.

V usage is TRBV20-1 and J usage is TRBJ1-4; TCRdb's D call, TRBD1, is unchecked because there is no DNA. The V gene's germline CDR1 is DFQATT and CDR2 SNEGSKA (reference sequence). The CDR3 covers 13 residues. CDR3 residues: CSAVVGTSEKLFF.

The chain has TRBV20-1 and TRBJ2-1; TCRdb designates TRBD1, a call that cannot be tested without DNA. The CDR3 contains 15 residues. Germline assignment: CDR1 DFQATT and CDR2 SNEGSKA (reference sequence). CDR3 protein: CSARSGPNFYNEQFF.

The chain uses TRBV24-1 and TRBJ2-7; checking the TCRdb D call of TRBD1 is not possible without DNA. There are 16 residues in the CDR3. The germline V gene has CDR1 KGHDR and CDR2 SFDVKD. CDR3 protein: CATSDPSRDPPYEQYF.

This chain joins TRBV29-1 and TRBJ2-3; no DNA is available, so the TRBD2 call from TCRdb remains unchecked. The CDR3 covers 14 residues. The germline V gene has CDR1 SQVTM and CDR2 ANQGSEA. The CDR3 is CSSNSGRNTDTQYF.

The chain's CDR3 is CASSLGTGGGGLTKNIQYF. The chain is built from TRBV11-2 and TRBJ2-4; the D call of TRBD1 rests on TCRdb alone, since no DNA is present to check it. This CDR3 is built from 19 residues. The V gene's germline CDR1 is SGHAT and CDR2 FQNNGV.

This chain connects TRBV7-3 to TRBJ2-5; the TRBD1 assignment by TCRdb is unverifiable without DNA. From germline, CDR1 is SGHTA and CDR2 FQGTGA. The CDR3 spans 13 residues. CDR3 loop: CASSETPRETQYF.

This chain joins TRBV7-9 and TRBJ2-1; as DNA is missing, the TRBD2 call by TCRdb cannot be tested. The CDR3 sequence is 16 residues long. Germline V CDR1 and CDR2: SEHNR, FQNEAQ (reference sequence). The CDR3 reads CASSLFGTSGSGEQFF.

This chain joins TRBV30 and TRBJ1-1; checking the TCRdb D call of TRBD1 is not possible without DNA. The CDR3 extends over 12 amino acids. Germline V gene sequence: CDR1 GTSNPN, CDR2 SVGIG (reference sequence). CDR3 amino acids: CAWRSTVRGAFF.

The V call is TRBV27, the J call TRBJ2-7; TCRdb's assignment of TRBD1 cannot be checked, as there is no DNA. The CDR3 totals 13 residues. Germline V lookup: CDR1 MNHEY, CDR2 SMNVEV (reference sequence). The CDR3 is CASSRDRGGEQYF.

This rearrangement joins TRBV5-1 to TRBJ2-1; without DNA, the TCRdb call of TRBD1 cannot be checked. Germline values: CDR1 SGHRS, CDR2 YFSETQ. CDR3 size: 18 residues. CDR3 residues: CASSLLRPGLTRGVEQFF.

The chain uses TRBV20-1 and TRBJ2-7. CDR1 is DFQATT and CDR2 is SNEGSKA in the germline V gene (reference sequence). The CDR3 sequence is 14 residues long. CDR3 protein: CSARESSGIYEQYF.

V is TRBV4-1 and J is TRBJ1-5. The germline V gene has CDR1 MGHRA and CDR2 YSYEKL. The CDR3 has 14 residues. The CDR3 sequence: CASSQVVNHQPQHF.

The rearrangement links TRBV3-1 to TRBJ2-7; the TCRdb call, TRBD1, lacks DNA for checking. The CDR3 has 15 residues. The germline V gene has CDR1 LGHDT and CDR2 YNNKEL (reference sequence). The CDR3 is CASRRLLGGSYEQYF.

The chain combines TRBV2 with TRBJ2-1; the D gene TCRdb calls, TRBD2, cannot be checked with no DNA. This CDR3 is built from 19 residues. The germline CDR1 and CDR2 sequences are SNHLY and FYNNEI. The CDR3 protein is CASSESGVGLLVLANEQFF.

The gene calls are TRBV20-1 and TRBJ1-1. CDR3 length equals 15 residues. CDR1 and CDR2 from the germline V gene are DFQATT and SNEGSKA (reference sequence). The CDR3 reads CSARDPGRENTEAFF.

The CDR3 spells CASSHSTATGGETQYF. The V call is TRBV7-2, the J call TRBJ2-5; the D call from TCRdb, TRBD1, cannot be confirmed without DNA. Germline values: CDR1 SGHTA, CDR2 FQGNSA. There are 16 residues in the CDR3.

This rearrangement joins TRBV5-1 to TRBJ2-7; TCRdb outputs TRBD2, but without DNA this stays unchecked. The length of the CDR3 is 15 residues. The germline V gene encodes CDR1 SGHRS and CDR2 YFSETQ. CDR3 protein: CASSRLAGGLYEQYF.

The chain carries TRBV12-3 or TRBV12-4 and TRBJ2-7; no DNA is available, so the TRBD1 call from TCRdb remains unchecked. This CDR3 comprises 15 residues. The CDR3 reads CASSFAPDRFYEQYF.